This T cell receptor (beta chain) was obtained from a study of blood T cell repertoires in COVID-19 (dated by TCRdb to 2020 to 2022). For the wider study: Collaborator samples came from the United States, Italy and Spain and covered acute and convalescent phases of COVID-19. The material from the prospective study consisted of cDNA or gDNA derived from T cells, B-cell-depleted T cells, or PBMCs. Deeply sampled blood TCRbeta repertoires from subjects exposed to, actively infected with, or recovered from COVID-19 were included in the dataset. The repertoires were made available in a free public database intended to serve as a resource for research on the immune response to SARS-CoV-2. Samples came from the ongoing ImmuneRACE study (first 160 participants) plus 1,254 subjects from 6 global collaborators. Nearly every sample came with metadata listing a de-identified subject ID, COVID-19 status, age in years and sex. Where available, HLA class I and class II types were obtained from metadata supplied by the sample provider rather than from assay-based typing. General study outcomes and caveats: How much clinical and demographic metadata was included differed by source and by participant, and the metadata was provided uncurated.

Trimming removed 5 bases from V and 5 bases from J, leaving 18 bases between the germline ends. CDR1 and CDR2, looked up from the germline V gene (reference sequence), are SEHNR and FQNEAQ. The CDR3 has 15 amino acids, counting the end cysteine and phenylalanine. Only the CDR3 region is kept as DNA, spanning 45 bases read in frame from base 1. With respect to this clone: The target of this receptor is not known. Base-call qualities are not available, and no considerably larger clone is one nucleotide away.

Whole blood was collected in K2EDTA tubes by collaborating institutions according to the institutions' own protocols. Collaborator samples were shipped for TCRbeta analysis as frozen whole blood, isolated PBMCs, or DNA extracted from either sample type. TCRbeta CDR3 regions were amplified from genomic DNA by means of the immunoSEQ Assay, a bias-controlled multiplex PCR. Processing in the source paper ran as follows. Within the assay, amplification of reference gene primers was used to estimate how many nucleated cells each sample contained. To quantify the absolute abundance of each unique TCRbeta CDR3 rearrangement, sequence reads were collapsed and filtered. For each sample, productive Simpson clonality was calculated by taking the square root of Simpson's diversity index across productive rearrangements. Imported from immuneACCESS, the table was reduced by TCRdb to in-frame sequences with V and J called. These copies leave out some clones; in studies compared against another copy, an unresolved V gene accounts for under half, and the cause of the remainder is not known. V and J calls and clone size are those listed in that table; D and trimming were worked out from the DNA. The sample data list 200,000 to 250,000 clones, and about 90% of these were observed just once. The ten largest clones add up to around 2.2% of the sample.

Recombination connected TRBV7-9 to TRBJ2-5; a tentative D match to TRBD2 spans 6 bases. The origin of this receptor is a woman in her fifties or sixties with acute or convalescent COVID-19. The sequenced sample was peripheral blood. The CDR3 region has the sequence CASSGPGDGEETQYF. The DNA reads TGTGCCAGCAGCGGTCCGGGGGACGGGGAGGAGACCCAGTACTTC.